Shown below are 2 T cell receptor beta chains from a single sample sequenced in a study of Graves' ophthalmopathy and Graves' hyperthyroidism. RNA transcripts provided the template for amplifying TCR beta CDR3 regions. First-round RT-PCR with HTBI primers preceded a second-round multiplex PCR. One entry per CDR3 protein results from TCRdb running MiXCR on the multiplex PCR reads. The sample contains some 170,000 distinct CDR3 sequences, around 40% of which appear only once. Sequenced input: peripheral blood. The receptors were sampled from a man between 25 and 39 years old with Graves' ophthalmopathy.

This clonotype was counted at least ten times. The chain has TRBV28 and TRBJ2-7; 7 nucleotides agree with TRBD2. Germline trimming cut 3 bases from V and 2 bases from J; bases unmatched to any gene: 7. Germline assignment: CDR1 MDHEN and CDR2 SYDVKM. The CDR3 contains 15 residues. CDR3 sequence: CASSFQTSATYEQYF. The CDR3, as DNA: TGTGCCAGCAGTTTCCAAACTAGCGCGACCTACGAGCAGTACTTC.

V usage is TRBV6-1 and J usage is TRBJ1-5; weak D call: TRBD1 (6 bases). Per germline, CDR1 MNHNS and CDR2 SASEGT. The CDR3 runs 15 residues. V lost 3 bases to trimming and J lost 11 bases, with 20 bases between them. As DNA, the CDR3 is TGTGCCAGCAGTGAGCGATCGGGACACCCTTCGGCCCAGCATTTT. This gives the protein CASSERSGHPSAQHF.